This T cell receptor beta chain came from a study of identical twins. Study-level results: Out-of-frame alpha sequences shared by twins showed excess low generation probability. Insertions ran lower in abundant cord blood beta clonotypes, though not in memory repertoires.

Regarding this clonotype: Its cognate antigen is unknown.

The CDR3 is made up of 16 amino acids. The V and J ends lost 3 bases and 5 bases, in that order; junction bases with no gene match: 4. A single record per CDR3 protein comes from TCRdb applying MiXCR to the 5' RACE reads. The data contain under 900,000 distinct CDR3 sequences, roughly 18% of them singletons. This sample also belongs to another study, concerning T cells expressing NK-cell markers. That paper notes: One of the eight sequenced donors was seronegative, whereas the other seven were HCMV-seropositive.

This receptor was obtained from a woman between 18 and 30 years old in good health. Source material: PBMCs. This chain links TRBV12-3 or TRBV12-4 with TRBJ2-2, with TRBD2 identical over 12 bases. CDR3 sequence: CASSFGGTSGTGELFF. The CDR3 DNA is TGTGCCAGCAGTTTTGGGGGGACTAGCGGGACCGGGGAGCTGTTTTTT.